This paragraph covers one T cell receptor beta chain sequence. Its specific antigen is unknown. Per-nucleotide qualities are absent, and no much larger clonotype sits a single base away. The intended sense of this specimen's time point label: baseline, week 1 (first vaccination visit). The treatment or condition label on this specimen signifies: pre-vaccination baseline after standard-of-care therapy. Donors had newly diagnosed WHO grade 3 or 4 IDH1-mutant astrocytomas with loss of nuclear ATRX. The samples were drawn from NOA16, a multicentre, single-arm, open-label phase I trial in Germany that tested a mutant IDH1 peptide vaccine in humans for the first time. For immunogenicity testing, the blood drawn at visit V03 was used as the baseline sample. Genomic DNA for TCRB sequencing was extracted from EDTA blood using the DNeasy Blood and Tissue Kit. This entry is derived from a study of a mutant IDH1 vaccine in newly diagnosed glioma (dated by TCRdb to the early 2020s). Turning to the overall study: Of the approximately 33 treated patients, roughly 60% were male and about 40% were female, and the mean age was 40.4 years. For exploratory analyses, about two dozen treated patients had longitudinal TCRB deep sequencing done wherever samples were available. Six visits were used for peripheral blood collection: V03 (baseline), V05, V07, V10, V12 and V13. Prior to enrollment, patients had been given standard therapy consisting of radiotherapy alone, temozolomide alone, or radiochemotherapy with temozolomide, with the combination given to most patients. General conclusions and limits of the study: Selection of PBMC samples for TCRB deep sequencing was based on availability. Immune responses induced by the vaccine were seen in over 90% of patients across multiple MHC alleles. According to the authors, sample limitations meant that analyses of patient blood samples could not be reproduced. No apparent relationship was observed between pseudoprogression and alterations in the top peripheral T cell clonotypes detected by TCRB sequencing.

The V and J ends are trimmed by 2 bases and 0 bases, leaving 5 bases between them. CDR3 length: 13 amino acids, cysteine to phenylalanine. Just the 39-base CDR3 DNA is kept, in frame starting at base 1. According to the germline V gene (reference sequence), CDR1 reads MNHNY and CDR2 reads SVGAGI. Library construction relied on the immunoSEQ multiplex PCR assay. Rearranged TCR beta chain sequences were amplified with the hsTCRB Kit following the manufacturer's protocol. Sequencing of TCRB libraries was carried out on an Illumina MiSeq. The source study handled its data this way. The kit vendor's proprietary platform handled demultiplexing, trimming and gene mapping. Entries here come from immuneACCESS through TCRdb and include only in-frame sequences with V and J called. Some clones fail to appear in such tables; in the studies checked, an unresolved V gene covers under half of the shortfall, and the cause of the remainder is unknown. V and J calls and clone size are as listed in that table; D and trimming were resolved from the DNA. Present in this sample are about 67,000 clones, around 88% of which were seen just once. Over 4% of the sample lies in the top ten.

The sequenced sample was peripheral blood mononuclear cells (PBMCs), obtained from a glioma patient treated with radiotherapy, temozolomide or both. This sequence originates from a woman younger than 30 with glioma. Some clones in this sample may be carry-over from other donors' samples. The sequence links TRBV6-6 to TRBJ2-7; there is no confident call for the D gene. The DNA sequence is TGTGCCAGCAGTTACACGGACTCCTACGAGCAGTACTTC. Translated, it gives CASSYTDSYEQYF.